These 5 T cell receptor beta chains were all obtained from the same sample, sequenced in a study of CD8+CD57+ T cells in acquired aplastic anemia. The template for TCR beta VDJ and CDR3 sequence profiling was genomic DNA. TCRdb independently ran MiXCR on the reads; one entry per CDR3 protein. The sample records about 100,000 distinct CDR3 sequences, 40% to 60% being singletons. Sequenced: sorted CD4+, CD8+, or CD8+CD57+ T cells (not recorded which) from PBMCs. The receptors here all came from a human donor in good health, serving as a control.

The chain uses TRBV25-1 and TRBJ2-7; no reliable D call. CDR3 length equals 14 residues. V lost 11 bases, J lost 2 bases, and 19 bases lay in between. Looked up from germline, CDR1 is MGHDK and CDR2 is SYGVNS. DNA for the CDR3: TGTGCCTCCCACGCCCCAAGGGCTCCCTACGAGCAGTACTTC. As protein: CASHAPRAPYEQYF.

Of note for this clonotype: Since a much larger clone is just one base distant, this may be a read error. The J gene is TRBJ2-1, the V gene TRBV4-3; TRBD1 might be the D (6 bases). The CDR3 contains 13 residues. Germline V gene sequence: CDR1 LGHNA, CDR2 YSLEER. The CDR3 DNA follows: TGCGTCAGCAGCCAAGCGAAAGGGACAGAGCAGTTCTTC. Encoded protein: CVSSQAKGTEQFF.

This chain links TRBV4-3 with TRBJ2-2; 8 bases agree with TRBD1. The CDR3 consists of 14 residues. From germline, CDR1 is LGHNA and CDR2 YSLEER. J was trimmed by 5 bases and V by 4 bases; bases with no gene match: 3. The chain's CDR3 is CASSPGGGTGELFF. CDR3 DNA: TGCGCCAGCAGCCCAGGGGGCGGAACCGGGGAGCTGTTTTTT.

This clonotype was counted at least ten times. This chain connects TRBV7-2 to TRBJ2-7; 9 bases match TRBD1. Losses at the gene ends were 7 bases for V and 3 bases for J; bases not matched to a gene: 4. CDR1 SGHTA and CDR2 FQGNSA come from the germline V gene. The CDR3 totals 13 residues. In nucleotides, the CDR3 is TGTGCCAGCACCCGGACAGGGGACTACGAGCAGTACTTC. Translated: CASTRTGDYEQYF. Looking up the rest from reference TRBV7-2 and TRBJ2-7 gives the full variable domain: GAGVSQSPSNKVTEKGKDVELRCDPISGHTALYWYRQSLGQGLEFLIYFQGNSAPDKSGLPSDRFSAERTGGSVSTLTIQRTQQEDSAVYLCASTRTGDYEQYFGPGTRLTVT.

The chain has TRBV28 and TRBJ1-6, with D possibly TRBD1 on 6 matching bases. Germline CDR1 is MDHEN and CDR2 is SYDVKM. The CDR3 contains 14 residues. V was pared by 2 bases and J by 10 bases, with 12 bases between. CDR3: CASSLGGESSPLHF. CDR3 coding DNA: TGTGCCAGCAGTTTAGGGGGCGAGTCCTCACCCCTCCACTTT.